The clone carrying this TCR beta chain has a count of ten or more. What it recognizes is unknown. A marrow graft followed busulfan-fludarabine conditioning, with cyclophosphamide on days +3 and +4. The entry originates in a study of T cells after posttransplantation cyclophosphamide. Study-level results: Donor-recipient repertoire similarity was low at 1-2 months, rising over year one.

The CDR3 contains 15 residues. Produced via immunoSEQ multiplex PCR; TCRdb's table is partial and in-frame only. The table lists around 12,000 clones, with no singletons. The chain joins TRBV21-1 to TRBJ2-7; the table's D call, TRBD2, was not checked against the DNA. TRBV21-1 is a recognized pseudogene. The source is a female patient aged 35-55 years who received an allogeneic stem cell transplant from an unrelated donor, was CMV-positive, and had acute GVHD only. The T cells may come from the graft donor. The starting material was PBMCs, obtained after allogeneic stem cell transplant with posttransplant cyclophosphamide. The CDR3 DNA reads TGTGCCAGCAGCAGGGGAGGCGGGAGCTCCTACGAGCAGTACGTC. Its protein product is CASSRGGGSSYEQYV.